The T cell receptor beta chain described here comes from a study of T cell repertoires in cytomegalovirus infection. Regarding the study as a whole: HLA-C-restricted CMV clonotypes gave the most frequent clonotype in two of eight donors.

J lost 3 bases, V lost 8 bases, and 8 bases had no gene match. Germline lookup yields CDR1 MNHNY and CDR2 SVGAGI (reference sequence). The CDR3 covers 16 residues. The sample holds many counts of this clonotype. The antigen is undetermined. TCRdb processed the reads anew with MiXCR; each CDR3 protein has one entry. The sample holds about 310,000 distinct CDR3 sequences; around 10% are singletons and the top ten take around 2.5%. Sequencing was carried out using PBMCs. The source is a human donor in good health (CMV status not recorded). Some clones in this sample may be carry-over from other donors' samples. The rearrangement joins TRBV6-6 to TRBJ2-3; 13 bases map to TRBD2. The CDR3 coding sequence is TGTGCCAGCCGGGGTACTAGCGGGGGGGCAACAGATACGCAGTATTTT. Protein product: CASRGTSGGATDTQYF.